What follows are 5 T cell receptor beta chains derived from one specimen sequenced in a study of blood T cells in healthy people across ages. Together with a sample-barcoded 5' primer, a J-beta primer mix was included in a second PCR lasting about 7 to 11 cycles. TCRdb redid the calling of the 5' RACE reads with MiXCR, one entry per CDR3 protein. This table has around 870,000 distinct CDR3 sequences, around 26% appearing once. Material for sequencing was blood. The receptor source for this set is a woman aged 80 or over in good health.

The V call is TRBV3-1, the J call TRBJ1-1; D call uncertain. The CDR3 is made up of 14 amino acids. Germline CDR1 reads LGHDT; CDR2 reads YNNKEL (reference sequence). V was cut by 4 bases and J by 2 bases, with 11 bases left in between. In DNA, the CDR3 is TGTGCCAGCAGCCGACCCGGAGGTAACACTGAAGCTTTCTTT. Protein: CASSRPGGNTEAFF.

This clonotype occurred many times. The chain is built from TRBV11-2 and TRBJ2-1; 7 bases are a match to TRBD1. The V segment lost 0 bases and the J segment 3 bases; nucleotides outside the gene matches: 2. Germline V gene sequence: CDR1 SGHAT, CDR2 FQNNGV. This CDR3 spans 15 amino acids. CDR3 bases: TGTGCCAGCAGCTTAGAGTGGGACAGCTACAATGAGCAGTTCTTC. Residues: CASSLEWDSYNEQFF.

The rearrangement joins TRBV27 to TRBJ1-2, with 10 bases lining up with TRBD1. The CDR3 extends over 15 amino acids. The trim removed 5 bases at V and 3 bases at J, leaving 6 bases unmatched. The germline gives CDR1 MNHEY, CDR2 SMNVEV (reference sequence). CDR3 protein: CASSPGTGDHYGYTF. CDR3 in DNA: TGTGCCAGCAGTCCGGGGACAGGGGACCACTATGGCTACACCTTC.

Many counts were recorded for this clonotype. The rearrangement links TRBV6-5 to TRBJ1-2; D may be TRBD1 (6 bases). Per the germline V gene, CDR1 is MNHEY and CDR2 is SVGAGI. Deletions cut 6 bases from V and 0 bases from J, with 11 bases between. This CDR3 is 14 amino acids long. CDR3 coding DNA: TGTGCCAGCAGAAGACAGGCCACTAACTATGGCTACACCTTC. Protein product: CASRRQATNYGYTF.

This clonotype was observed at least ten times. The chain combines TRBV4-2 with TRBJ2-3, with 15 nucleotides matching TRBD2. After removal of 3 bases from V and 8 bases from J, the junction contained 6 bases not matched to a gene. The germline V gene encodes CDR1 LGHNA and CDR2 YNFKEQ. The length of the CDR3 is 16 residues. CDR3 DNA sequence: TGTGCCAGCAGCCAGCGGACTAGCGGGGGGGCCGGTACGCAGTATTTT. This sequence encodes CASSQRTSGGAGTQYF.